The next 5 T cell receptor beta chains were all read from a single sample in a study of T cell responses to AZD1222 COVID-19 vaccine. The repertoire was sequenced with immunoSEQ multiplex PCR; TCRdb's copy has only in-frame clones and lacks some. The data contain more than 150,000 clones, around 87% of them singletons. The sample was peripheral blood, taken 28 days after the second AZD1222 dose. These receptors all stem from an adult who received the AZD1222 COVID-19 vaccine.

The genes are TRBV5-4 and TRBJ2-5; 8 bases align to TRBD1. J was trimmed by 1 base and V by 2 bases; bases with no gene match: 1. CDR3 length: 14 amino acids. Germline V CDR1 and CDR2: SGHNT, YYREEE (reference sequence). CDR3 amino acids: CASSLQGVQETQYF. CDR3 DNA sequence: TGTGCCAGCAGCTTACAGGGGGTCCAAGAGACCCAGTACTTC.

The V call is TRBV27, the J call TRBJ2-7, with 8 bases matching TRBD1. Germline V gives CDR1 MNHEY, CDR2 SMNVEV (reference sequence). The CDR3 is 16 residues long. V was clipped by 2 bases and J by 5 bases; unmatched bases: 11. The CDR3 nucleotides read TGTGCCAGCAGTTTAAGGTGGGGGACAGGTGTAGACGAGCAGTACTTC. Its translation: CASSLRWGTGVDEQYF.

The V and J genes are TRBV28 and TRBJ1-6, with D maybe TRBD1 (5 bases). Germline V gene sequence: CDR1 MDHEN, CDR2 SYDVKM. This CDR3 has 16 amino acids. Trimming stripped 5 bases from V and 2 bases from J, with 13 bases between. The CDR3 sequence is CASSPTAGPYNSPLHF. Written as DNA, the CDR3 is TGTGCCAGCAGTCCGACGGCAGGGCCCTATAATTCACCCCTCCACTTT.

The chain links TRBV6-2 or TRBV6-3 to TRBJ1-4; no clear D gene. Trimming pared 0 bases from V and 6 bases from J, leaving 11 bases between. The CDR3 spans 15 residues. Germline V gene lookup returns CDR1 MNHEY and CDR2 SVGEGT. CDR3 sequence reads: CASSYSRIYDEKLFF. CDR3 bases: TGTGCCAGCAGTTACTCGAGGATCTACGATGAAAAACTGTTTTTT.

This sequence joins TRBV4-2 and TRBJ2-4; TRBD2 aligns across 8 bases. CDR3 length: 15 residues. Looked up from germline, CDR1 is LGHNA and CDR2 is YNFKEQ. Unmatched junction bases numbered 10, after V lost 3 bases and J lost 9 bases. The chain's CDR3 is CASSHPGTSNSIQYF. In DNA form, the CDR3 reads TGTGCCAGCAGCCACCCCGGGACTAGTAACTCCATTCAGTACTTC.